In this sample, the clone carrying this T cell receptor (beta chain) turned up many times. The antigen is unknown. TCRdb re-called the reads through MiXCR, storing one row per CDR3 protein. Seen here are approximately 500,000 distinct CDR3 sequences, approximately 17% observed once, and the top ten hold about 24%. There are 15 residues in the CDR3. CDR1 SGHVS and CDR2 FQNEAQ come from the germline V gene. Unmatched junction bases numbered 3, after V lost 5 bases and J lost 2 bases. The data originate from a study of T cell repertoires in cytomegalovirus infection. As for the study in general: Both CMV infection and a matching HLA type were indicated by public TCR beta signatures.

Study-level findings and limits: Dominating the ex vivo response were TCR beta clonotypes that were CMV-specific and HLA-C-restricted.

The sequence was obtained from a human donor in good health (CMV status not recorded). Some clones in this sample may be carry-over from other donors' samples. The source material was CD8+ T cells from PBMCs. The chain links TRBV7-8 to TRBJ1-2; 12 nucleotides line up with TRBD1. The CDR3 loop is CASSPGTGGNYGYTF. CDR3 bases: TGTGCCAGCAGCCCCGGGACAGGGGGCAACTATGGCTACACCTTC.